The source of this T cell receptor (beta chain) is a study of T cells in Graves' hyperthyroidism and ophthalmopathy. The V gene's germline CDR1 is GTSNPN and CDR2 SVGIG (reference sequence). The CDR3 contains 12 residues. Trimming removed 0 bases at V and 2 bases at J, with 4 bases between. The investigators amplified TCR beta CDR3 regions from RNA transcripts. TCR CDR3 underwent first-round RT-PCR with the HTBI primer set. In TCRdb, the multiplex PCR reads were re-called with MiXCR into one record per CDR3 protein. Here the sample spans a few hundred thousand distinct CDR3 sequences, about 20% being singletons. This clonotype was counted at least ten times.

The V call is TRBV30, the J call TRBJ1-2; D gene unclear. The sequencing sample was made of blood. The receptor was derived from a woman between 65 and 79 years old with Graves' ophthalmopathy. This CDR3 reads CAWSVWNYGYTF. The CDR3 DNA sequence: TGTGCCTGGAGTGTATGGAACTATGGCTACACCTTC.